This T cell receptor beta chain was identified during a study of shared clonotypes between healthy human individuals. The CDR3 runs to 15 residues. V was clipped by 1 base and J by 2 bases, with 12 bases between them. Germline CDR1 is MNHNY and CDR2 is SVGAGI (reference sequence). Profiled with immunoSEQ multiplex PCR; TCRdb holds only in-frame clones, not every one. The sample holds millions of clones; approximately 94% are singletons and the top ten take over 0.12%. The sample consisted of naive CD4+ T cells sorted from blood. Subset specified: CD45RA+ positively selected. This clonotype was obtained from a man aged 18 to 29 in good health. This chain connects TRBV6-6 to TRBJ2-7; weak D call: TRBD2 (6 bases). Written as DNA, the CDR3 is TGTGCCAGCAGTTACTTAGGGACTCCTCCCTACGAGCAGTACTTC. Its translation is CASSYLGTPPYEQYF.